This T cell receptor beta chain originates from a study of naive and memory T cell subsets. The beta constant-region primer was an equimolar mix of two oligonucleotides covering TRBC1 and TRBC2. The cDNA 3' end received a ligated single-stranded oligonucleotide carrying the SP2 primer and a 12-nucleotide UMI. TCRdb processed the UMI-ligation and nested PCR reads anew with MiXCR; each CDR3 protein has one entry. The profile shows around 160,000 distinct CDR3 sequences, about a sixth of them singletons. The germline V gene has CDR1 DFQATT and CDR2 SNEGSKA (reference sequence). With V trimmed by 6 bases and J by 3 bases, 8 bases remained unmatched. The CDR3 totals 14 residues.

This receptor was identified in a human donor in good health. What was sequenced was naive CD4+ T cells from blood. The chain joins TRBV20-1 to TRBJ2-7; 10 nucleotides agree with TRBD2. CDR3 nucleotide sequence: TGCAGTGCCGCAGACGGGACTAGCGTCTACGAGCAGTACTTC. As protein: CSAADGTSVYEQYF.